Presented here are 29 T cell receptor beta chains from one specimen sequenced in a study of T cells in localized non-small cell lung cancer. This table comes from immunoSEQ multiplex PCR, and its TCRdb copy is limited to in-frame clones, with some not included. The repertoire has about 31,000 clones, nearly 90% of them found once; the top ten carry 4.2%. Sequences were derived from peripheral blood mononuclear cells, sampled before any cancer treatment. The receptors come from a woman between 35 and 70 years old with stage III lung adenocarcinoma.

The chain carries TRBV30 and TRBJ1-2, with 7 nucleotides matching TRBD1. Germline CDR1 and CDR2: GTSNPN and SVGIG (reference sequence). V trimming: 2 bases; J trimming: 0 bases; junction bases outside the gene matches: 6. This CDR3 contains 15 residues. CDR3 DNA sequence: TGTGCCTGGAGTACGGAGGGGGCGGCTAACTATGGCTACACCTTC. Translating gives CAWSTEGAANYGYTF.

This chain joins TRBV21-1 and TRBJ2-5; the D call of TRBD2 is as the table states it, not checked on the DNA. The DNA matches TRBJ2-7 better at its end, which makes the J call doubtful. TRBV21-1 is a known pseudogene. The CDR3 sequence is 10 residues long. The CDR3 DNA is TGTGCCAGCAAACCGTACGAGCAGTACTTC. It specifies CASKPYEQYF.

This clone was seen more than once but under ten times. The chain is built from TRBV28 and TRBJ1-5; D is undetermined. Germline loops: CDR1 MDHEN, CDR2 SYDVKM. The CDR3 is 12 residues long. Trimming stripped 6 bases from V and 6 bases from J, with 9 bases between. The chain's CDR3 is CASSRVLQPQHF. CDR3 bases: TGTGCCAGCAGCCGGGTGCTTCAGCCCCAGCATTTT.

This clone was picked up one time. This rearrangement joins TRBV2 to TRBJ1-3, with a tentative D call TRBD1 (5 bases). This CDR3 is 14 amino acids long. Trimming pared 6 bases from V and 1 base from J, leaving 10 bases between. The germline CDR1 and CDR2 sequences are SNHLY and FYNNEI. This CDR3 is CASRSGGSGNTIYF. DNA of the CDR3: TGTGCCAGCAGGTCCGGGGGGTCTGGAAACACCATATATTTT.

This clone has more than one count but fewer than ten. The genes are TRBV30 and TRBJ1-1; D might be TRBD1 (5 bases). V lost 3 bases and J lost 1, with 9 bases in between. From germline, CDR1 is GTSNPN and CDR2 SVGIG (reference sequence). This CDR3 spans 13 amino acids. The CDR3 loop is CAWRGLTNTEAFF. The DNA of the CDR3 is TGTGCCTGGAGGGGACTCACGAACACTGAAGCTTTCTTT.

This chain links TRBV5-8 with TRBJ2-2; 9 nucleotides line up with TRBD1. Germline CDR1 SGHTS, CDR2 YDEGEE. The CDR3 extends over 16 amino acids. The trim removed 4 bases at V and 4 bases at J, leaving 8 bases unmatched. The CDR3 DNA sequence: TGTGCCAGCAGCCCCTGGACAGGGGCACGCACCGGGGAGCTGTTTTTT. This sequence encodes CASSPWTGARTGELFF.

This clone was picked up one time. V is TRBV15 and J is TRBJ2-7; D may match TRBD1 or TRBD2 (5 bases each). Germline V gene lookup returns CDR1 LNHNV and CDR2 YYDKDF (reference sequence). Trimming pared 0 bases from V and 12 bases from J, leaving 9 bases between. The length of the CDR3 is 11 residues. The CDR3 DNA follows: TGTGCCACCAGCAGAGACGGGACCCTGTACTTC. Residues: CATSRDGTLYF.

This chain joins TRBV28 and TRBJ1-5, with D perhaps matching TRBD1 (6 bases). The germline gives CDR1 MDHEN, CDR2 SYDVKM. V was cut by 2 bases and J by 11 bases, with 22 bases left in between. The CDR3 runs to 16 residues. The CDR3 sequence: CASSLSVAGGYGSQHF. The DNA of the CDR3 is TGTGCCAGCAGTTTAAGTGTCGCGGGGGGCTATGGGTCCCAGCATTTT.

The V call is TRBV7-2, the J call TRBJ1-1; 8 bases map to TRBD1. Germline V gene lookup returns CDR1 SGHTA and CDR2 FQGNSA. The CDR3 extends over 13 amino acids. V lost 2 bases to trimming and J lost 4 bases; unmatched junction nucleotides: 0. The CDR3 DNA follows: TGTGCCAGCAGCTTAACAGGGGGCACTGAAGCTTTCTTT. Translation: CASSLTGGTEAFF. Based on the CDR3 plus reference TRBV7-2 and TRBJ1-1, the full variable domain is GAGVSQSPSNKVTEKGKDVELRCDPISGHTALYWYRQSLGQGLEFLIYFQGNSAPDKSGLPSDRFSAERTGGSVSTLTIQRTQQEDSAVYLCASSLTGGTEAFFGQGTRLTVV.

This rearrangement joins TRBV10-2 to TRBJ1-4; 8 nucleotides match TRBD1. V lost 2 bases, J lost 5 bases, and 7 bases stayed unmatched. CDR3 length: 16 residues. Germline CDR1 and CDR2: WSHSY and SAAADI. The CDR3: CASSETRTGINEKLFF. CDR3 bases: TGCGCCAGCAGTGAGACTAGGACAGGGATAAATGAAAAACTGTTTTTT.

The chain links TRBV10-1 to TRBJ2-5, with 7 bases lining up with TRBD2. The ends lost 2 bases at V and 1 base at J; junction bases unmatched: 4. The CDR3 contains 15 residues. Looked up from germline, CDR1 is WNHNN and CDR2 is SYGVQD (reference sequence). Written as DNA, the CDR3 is TGCGCCAGCAGTGAGGTAGTAGCGGGCCAAGAGACCCAGTACTTC. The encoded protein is CASSEVVAGQETQYF.

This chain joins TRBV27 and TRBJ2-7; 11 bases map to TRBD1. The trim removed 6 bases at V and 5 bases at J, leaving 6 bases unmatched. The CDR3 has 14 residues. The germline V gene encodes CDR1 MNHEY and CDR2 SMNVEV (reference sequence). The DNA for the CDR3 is TGTGCCAGCAGGGGGACAGGGGGTGACCACGAGCAGTACTTC. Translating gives CASRGTGGDHEQYF.

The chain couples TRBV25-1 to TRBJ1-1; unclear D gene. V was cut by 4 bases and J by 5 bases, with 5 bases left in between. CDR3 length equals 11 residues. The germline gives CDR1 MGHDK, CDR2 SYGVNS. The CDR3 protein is CASSVGTEAFF. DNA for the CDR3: TGTGCCAGCAGTGTAGGTACTGAAGCTTTCTTT.

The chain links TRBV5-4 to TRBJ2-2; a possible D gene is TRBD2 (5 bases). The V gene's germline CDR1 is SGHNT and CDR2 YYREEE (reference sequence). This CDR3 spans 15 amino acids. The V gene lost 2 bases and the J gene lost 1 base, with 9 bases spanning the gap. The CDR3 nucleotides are TGTGCCAGCAGCTTAGCGAGCGGGAACACCGGGGAGCTGTTTTTT. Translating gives CASSLASGNTGELFF.

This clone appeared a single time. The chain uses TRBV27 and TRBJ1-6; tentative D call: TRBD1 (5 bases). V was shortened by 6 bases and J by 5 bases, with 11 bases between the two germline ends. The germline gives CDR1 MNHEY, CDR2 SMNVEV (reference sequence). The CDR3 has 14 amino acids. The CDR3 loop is CASRRGTDNSPLHF. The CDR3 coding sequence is TGTGCCAGCAGACGGGGGACCGATAATTCACCCCTCCACTTT.

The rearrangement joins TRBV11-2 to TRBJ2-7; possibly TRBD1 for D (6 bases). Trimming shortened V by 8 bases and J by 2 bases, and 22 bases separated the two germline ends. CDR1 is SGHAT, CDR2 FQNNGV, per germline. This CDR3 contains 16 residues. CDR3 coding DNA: TGTGCCAGCGTACACCCAGGACAGAGTTTAACCTACGAGCAGTACTTC. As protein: CASVHPGQSLTYEQYF.

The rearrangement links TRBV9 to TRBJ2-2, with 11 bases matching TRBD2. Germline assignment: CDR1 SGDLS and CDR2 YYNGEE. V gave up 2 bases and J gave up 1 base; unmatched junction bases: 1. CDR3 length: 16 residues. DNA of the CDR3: TGTGCCAGCAGCGTGGGGACTAGCGGGAACACCGGGGAGCTGTTTTTT. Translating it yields CASSVGTSGNTGELFF.

This CDR3 is CASSLFPSDSYNEQFF. DNA for the CDR3: TGTGCCAGCAGTTTATTTCCCAGTGACTCCTACAATGAGCAGTTCTTC. This chain uses TRBV27 with TRBJ2-1; D is ambiguous. From germline, CDR1 is MNHEY and CDR2 SMNVEV (reference sequence). This CDR3 is built from 16 residues. The ends were cut back, 1 base at V and 0 bases at J, with 10 bases in the middle.

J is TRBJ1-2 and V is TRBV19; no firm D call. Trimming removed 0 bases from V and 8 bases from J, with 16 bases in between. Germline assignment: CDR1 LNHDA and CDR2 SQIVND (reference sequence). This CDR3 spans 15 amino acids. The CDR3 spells CASSIDATRRSGYTF. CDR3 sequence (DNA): TGTGCCAGTAGTATAGATGCGACACGGAGGTCGGGCTACACCTTC.

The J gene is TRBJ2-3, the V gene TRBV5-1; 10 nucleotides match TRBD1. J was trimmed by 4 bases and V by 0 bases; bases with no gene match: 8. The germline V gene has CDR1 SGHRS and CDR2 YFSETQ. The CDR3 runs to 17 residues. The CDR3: CASSLAIGTGEADTQYF. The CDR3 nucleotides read TGCGCCAGCAGCTTGGCCATCGGGACAGGGGAGGCAGATACGCAGTATTTT.

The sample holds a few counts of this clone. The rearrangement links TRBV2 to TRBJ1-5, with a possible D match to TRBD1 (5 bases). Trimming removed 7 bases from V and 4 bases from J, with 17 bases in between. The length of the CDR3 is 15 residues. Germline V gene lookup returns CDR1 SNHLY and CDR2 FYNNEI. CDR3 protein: CASTIGGAENQPQHF. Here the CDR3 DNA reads TGTGCCAGCACTATCGGTGGGGCCGAAAATCAGCCCCAGCATTTT.

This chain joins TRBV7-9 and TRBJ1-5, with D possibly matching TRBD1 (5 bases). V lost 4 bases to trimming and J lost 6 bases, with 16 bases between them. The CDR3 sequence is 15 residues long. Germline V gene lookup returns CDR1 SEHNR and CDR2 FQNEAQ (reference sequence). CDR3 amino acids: CASSWGSGESQPQHF. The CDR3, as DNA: TGTGCCAGCAGCTGGGGCTCGGGAGAGAGTCAGCCCCAGCATTTT.

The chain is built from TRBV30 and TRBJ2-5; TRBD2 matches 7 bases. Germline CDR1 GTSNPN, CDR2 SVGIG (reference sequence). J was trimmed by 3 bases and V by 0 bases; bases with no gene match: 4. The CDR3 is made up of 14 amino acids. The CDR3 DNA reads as TGTGCCTGGAGTGTAGGTCTAGCGGAAGAGACCCAGTACTTC. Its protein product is CAWSVGLAEETQYF.

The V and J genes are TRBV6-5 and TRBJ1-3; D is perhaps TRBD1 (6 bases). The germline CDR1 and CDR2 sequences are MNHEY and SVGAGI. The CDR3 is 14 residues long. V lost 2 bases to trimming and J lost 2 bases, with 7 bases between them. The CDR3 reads CASSYEGAGNTIYF. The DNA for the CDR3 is TGTGCCAGCAGTTACGAGGGGGCTGGAAACACCATATATTTT.

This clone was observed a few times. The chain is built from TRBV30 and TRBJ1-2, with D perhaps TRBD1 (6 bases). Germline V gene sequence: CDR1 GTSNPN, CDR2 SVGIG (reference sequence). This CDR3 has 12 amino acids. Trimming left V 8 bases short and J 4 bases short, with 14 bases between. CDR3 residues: CAISTGLYGYTF. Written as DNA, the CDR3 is TGTGCCATCTCGACAGGACTCTATGGCTACACCTTC.

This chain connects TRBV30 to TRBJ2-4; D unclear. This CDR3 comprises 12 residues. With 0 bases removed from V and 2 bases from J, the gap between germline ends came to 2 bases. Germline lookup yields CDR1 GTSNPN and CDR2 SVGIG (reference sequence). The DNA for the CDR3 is TGTGCCTGGAGTGTACCCAAAAACATTCAGTACTTC. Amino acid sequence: CAWSVPKNIQYF.

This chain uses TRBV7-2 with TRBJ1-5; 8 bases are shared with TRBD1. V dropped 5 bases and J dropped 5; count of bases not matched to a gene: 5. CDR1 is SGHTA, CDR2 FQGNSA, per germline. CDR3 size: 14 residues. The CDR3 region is CASSPGQGDQPQHF. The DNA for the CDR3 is TGTGCCAGCAGCCCTGGACAGGGAGATCAGCCCCAGCATTTT.

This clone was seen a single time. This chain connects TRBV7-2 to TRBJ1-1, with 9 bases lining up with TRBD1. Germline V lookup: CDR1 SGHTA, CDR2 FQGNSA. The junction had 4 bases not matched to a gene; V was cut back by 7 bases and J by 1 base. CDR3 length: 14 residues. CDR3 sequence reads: CASTPDRGNTEAFF. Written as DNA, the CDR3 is TGTGCCAGCACCCCGGACAGGGGGAACACTGAAGCTTTCTTT.

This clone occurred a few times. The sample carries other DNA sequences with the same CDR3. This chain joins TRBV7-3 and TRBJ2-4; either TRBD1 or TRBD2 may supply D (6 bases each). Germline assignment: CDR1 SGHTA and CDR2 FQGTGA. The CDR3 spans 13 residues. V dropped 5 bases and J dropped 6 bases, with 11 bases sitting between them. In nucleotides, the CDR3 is TGTGCCAGCAGCCCCGAGGGGGGAAACATTCAGTACTTC. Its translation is CASSPEGGNIQYF.